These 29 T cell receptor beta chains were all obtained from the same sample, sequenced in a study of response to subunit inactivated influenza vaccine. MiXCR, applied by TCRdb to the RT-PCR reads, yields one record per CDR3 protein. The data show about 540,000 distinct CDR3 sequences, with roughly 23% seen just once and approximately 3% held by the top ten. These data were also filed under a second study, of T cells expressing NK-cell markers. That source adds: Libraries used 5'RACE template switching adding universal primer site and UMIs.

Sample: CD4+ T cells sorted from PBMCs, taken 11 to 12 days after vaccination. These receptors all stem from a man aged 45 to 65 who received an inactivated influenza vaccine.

For the CDR3, the DNA is TGTGCCATCAGTGAGTCGAATTTACCACGGCAGTACTTC. The encoded protein is CAISESNLPRQYF. V usage is TRBV10-3 and J usage is TRBJ2-7; no clear D. Between the trimmed V and J ends, which lost 0 bases and 9 bases, there was a span of 12 bases. CDR3 length: 13 residues. Germline values: CDR1 ENHRY, CDR2 SYGVKD.

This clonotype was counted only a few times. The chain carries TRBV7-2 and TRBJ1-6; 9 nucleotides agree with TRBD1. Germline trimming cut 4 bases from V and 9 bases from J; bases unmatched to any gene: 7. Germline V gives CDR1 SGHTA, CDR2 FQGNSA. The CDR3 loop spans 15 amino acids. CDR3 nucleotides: TGTGCCAGCAGCTCCCGGACAGGGGAGAGTTCACCCCTCCACTTT. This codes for CASSSRTGESSPLHF.

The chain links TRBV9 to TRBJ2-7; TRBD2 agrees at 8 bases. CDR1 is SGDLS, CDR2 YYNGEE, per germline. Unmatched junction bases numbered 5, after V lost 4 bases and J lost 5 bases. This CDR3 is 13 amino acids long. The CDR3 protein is CASSSRAGDEQYF. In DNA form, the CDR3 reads TGTGCCAGCAGCTCTAGAGCGGGAGACGAGCAGTACTTC.

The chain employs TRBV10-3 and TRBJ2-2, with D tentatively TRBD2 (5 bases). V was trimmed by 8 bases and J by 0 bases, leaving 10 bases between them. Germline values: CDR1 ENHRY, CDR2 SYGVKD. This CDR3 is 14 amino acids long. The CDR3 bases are TGTGCCATCTCGGGGTCCTCGAACACCGGGGAGCTGTTTTTT. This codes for CAISGSSNTGELFF.

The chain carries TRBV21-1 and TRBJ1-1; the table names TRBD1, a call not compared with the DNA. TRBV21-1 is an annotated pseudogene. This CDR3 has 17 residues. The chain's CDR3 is CASSKADRGFMNTEAFF. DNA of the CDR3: TGTGCCAGCAGCAAAGCGGACAGGGGGTTTATGAACACTGAAGCTTTCTTT.

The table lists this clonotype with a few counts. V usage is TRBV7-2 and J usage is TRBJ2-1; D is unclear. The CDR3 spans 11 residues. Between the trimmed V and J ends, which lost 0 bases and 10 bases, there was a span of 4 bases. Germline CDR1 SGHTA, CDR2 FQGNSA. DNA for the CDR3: TGTGCCAGCAGCTTAGCAGGAGAGCAGTTCTTC. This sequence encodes CASSLAGEQFF.

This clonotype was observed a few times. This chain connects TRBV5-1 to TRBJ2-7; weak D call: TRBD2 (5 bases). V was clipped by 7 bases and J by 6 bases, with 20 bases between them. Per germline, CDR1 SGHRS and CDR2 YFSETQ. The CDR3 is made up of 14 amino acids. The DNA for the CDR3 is TGCGCCAGCCGTTGGTTGGGGAGTGAAGGCGAGCAGTACTTC. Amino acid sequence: CASRWLGSEGEQYF.

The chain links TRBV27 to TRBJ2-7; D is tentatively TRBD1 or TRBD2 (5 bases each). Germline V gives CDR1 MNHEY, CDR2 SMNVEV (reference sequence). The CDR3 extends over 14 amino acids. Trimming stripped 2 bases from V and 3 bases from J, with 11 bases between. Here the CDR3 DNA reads TGTGCCAGCAGTTTACGAGGGGACCGCTACGAGCAGTACTTC. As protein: CASSLRGDRYEQYF.

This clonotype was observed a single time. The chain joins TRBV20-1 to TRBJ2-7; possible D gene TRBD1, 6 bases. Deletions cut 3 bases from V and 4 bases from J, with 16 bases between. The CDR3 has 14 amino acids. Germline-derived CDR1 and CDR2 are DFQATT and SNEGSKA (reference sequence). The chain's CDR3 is CSARITGKLYEQYF. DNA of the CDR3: TGCAGTGCTAGGATAACAGGGAAACTGTACGAGCAGTACTTC.

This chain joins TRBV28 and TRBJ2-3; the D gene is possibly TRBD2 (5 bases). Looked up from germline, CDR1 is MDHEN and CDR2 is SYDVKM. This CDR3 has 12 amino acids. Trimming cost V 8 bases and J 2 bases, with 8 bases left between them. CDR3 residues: CASLGLTDTQYF. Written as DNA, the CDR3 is TGTGCCAGCCTTGGACTCACAGATACGCAGTATTTT.

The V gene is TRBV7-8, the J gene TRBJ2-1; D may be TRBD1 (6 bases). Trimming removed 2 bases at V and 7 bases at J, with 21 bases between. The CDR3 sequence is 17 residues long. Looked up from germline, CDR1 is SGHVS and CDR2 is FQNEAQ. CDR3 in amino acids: CASSLRFLAGVYNEQFF. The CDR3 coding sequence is TGTGCCAGCAGCTTAAGATTCTTGGCAGGGGTGTATAATGAGCAGTTCTTC. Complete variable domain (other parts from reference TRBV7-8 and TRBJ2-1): GAGVSQSPRYKVAKRGQDVALRCDPISGHVSLFWYQQALGQGPEFLTYFQNEAQLDKSGLPSDRFFAERPEGSVSTLKIQRTQQEDSAVYLCASSLRFLAGVYNEQFFGPGTRLTVL.

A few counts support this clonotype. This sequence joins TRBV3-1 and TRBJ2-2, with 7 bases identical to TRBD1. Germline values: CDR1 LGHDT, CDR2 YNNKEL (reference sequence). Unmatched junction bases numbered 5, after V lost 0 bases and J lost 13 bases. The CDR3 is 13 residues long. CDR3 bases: TGTGCCAGCAGCCAAGAGCGACAGGGAACGCTGTTTTTT. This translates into CASSQERQGTLFF.

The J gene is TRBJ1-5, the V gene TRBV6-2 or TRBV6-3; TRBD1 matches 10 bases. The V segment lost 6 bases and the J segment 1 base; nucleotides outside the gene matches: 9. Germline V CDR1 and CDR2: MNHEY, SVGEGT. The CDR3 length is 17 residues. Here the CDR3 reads CASRRDRGLLSNQPQHF. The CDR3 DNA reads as TGTGCCAGCAGGCGGGACAGGGGTCTCCTCAGCAATCAGCCCCAGCATTTT.

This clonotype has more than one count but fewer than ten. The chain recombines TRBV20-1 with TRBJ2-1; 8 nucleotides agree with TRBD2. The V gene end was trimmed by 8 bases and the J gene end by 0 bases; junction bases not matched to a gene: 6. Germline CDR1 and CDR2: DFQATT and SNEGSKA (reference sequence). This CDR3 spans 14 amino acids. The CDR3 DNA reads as TGCAGTCTCCGGGGGGGCGGCTCCTACAATGAGCAGTTCTTC. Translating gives CSLRGGGSYNEQFF.

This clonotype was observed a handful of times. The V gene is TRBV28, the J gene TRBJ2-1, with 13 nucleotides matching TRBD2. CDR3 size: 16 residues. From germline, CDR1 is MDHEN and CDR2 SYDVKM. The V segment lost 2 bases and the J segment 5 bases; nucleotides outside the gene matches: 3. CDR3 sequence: CASSLGGLAGNNEQFF. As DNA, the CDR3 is TGTGCCAGCAGTTTAGGGGGACTAGCGGGGAACAATGAGCAGTTCTTC. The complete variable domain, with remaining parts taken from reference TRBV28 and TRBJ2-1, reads DVKVTQSSRYLVKRTGEKVFLECVQDMDHENMFWYRQDPGLGLRLIYFSYDVKMKEKGDIPEGYSVSREKKERFSLILESASTNQTSMYLCASSLGGLAGNNEQFFGPGTRLTVL.

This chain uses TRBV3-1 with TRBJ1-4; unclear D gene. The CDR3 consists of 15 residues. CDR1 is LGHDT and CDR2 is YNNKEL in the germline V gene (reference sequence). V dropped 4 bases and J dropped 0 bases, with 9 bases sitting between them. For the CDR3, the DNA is TGTGCCAGCAGCCCGAGCAGTCCAACTAATGAAAAACTGTTTTTT. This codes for CASSPSSPTNEKLFF.

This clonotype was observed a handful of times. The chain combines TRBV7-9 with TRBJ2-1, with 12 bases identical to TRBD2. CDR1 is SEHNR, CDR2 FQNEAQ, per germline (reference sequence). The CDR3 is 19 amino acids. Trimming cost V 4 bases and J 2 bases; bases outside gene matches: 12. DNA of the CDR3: TGTGCCAGCAGCTCGTCACTTTCTAGCGGGAGGGCCGCCTACAATGAGCAGTTCTTC. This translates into CASSSSLSSGRAAYNEQFF.

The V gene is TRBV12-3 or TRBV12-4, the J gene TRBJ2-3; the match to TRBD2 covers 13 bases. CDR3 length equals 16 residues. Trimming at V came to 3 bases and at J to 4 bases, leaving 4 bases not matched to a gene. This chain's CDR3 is CASSLTSGGRSDTQYF. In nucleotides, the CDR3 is TGTGCCAGCAGTTTGACTAGCGGGGGGCGGTCAGATACGCAGTATTTT.

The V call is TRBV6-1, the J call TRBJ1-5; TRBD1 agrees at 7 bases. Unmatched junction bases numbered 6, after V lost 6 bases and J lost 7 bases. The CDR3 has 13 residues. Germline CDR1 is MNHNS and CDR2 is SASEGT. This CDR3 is CASSLGQSQPQHF. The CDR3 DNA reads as TGTGCCAGCAGCCTGGGACAGTCCCAGCCCCAGCATTTT.

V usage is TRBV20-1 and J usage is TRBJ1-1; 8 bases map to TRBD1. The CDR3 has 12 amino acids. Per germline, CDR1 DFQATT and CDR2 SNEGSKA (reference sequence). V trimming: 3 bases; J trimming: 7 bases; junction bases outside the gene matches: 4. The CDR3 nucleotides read TGCAGTGCTAGGGACAGGGAGCATGAAGCTTTCTTT. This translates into CSARDREHEAFF.

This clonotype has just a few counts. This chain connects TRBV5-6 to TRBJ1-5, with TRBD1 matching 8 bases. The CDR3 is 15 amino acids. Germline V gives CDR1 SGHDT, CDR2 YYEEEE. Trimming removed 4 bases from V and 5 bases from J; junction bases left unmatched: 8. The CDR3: CASSPSRDRYQPQHF. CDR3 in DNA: TGTGCCAGCAGCCCGTCCCGGGACAGGTATCAGCCCCAGCATTTT.

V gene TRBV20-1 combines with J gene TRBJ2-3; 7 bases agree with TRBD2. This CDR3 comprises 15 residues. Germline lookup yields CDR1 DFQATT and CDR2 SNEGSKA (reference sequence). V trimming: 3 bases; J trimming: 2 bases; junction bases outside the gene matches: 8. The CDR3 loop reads CSARRLADHTDTQYF. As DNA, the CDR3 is TGCAGTGCTAGGCGGCTAGCGGACCACACAGATACGCAGTATTTT.

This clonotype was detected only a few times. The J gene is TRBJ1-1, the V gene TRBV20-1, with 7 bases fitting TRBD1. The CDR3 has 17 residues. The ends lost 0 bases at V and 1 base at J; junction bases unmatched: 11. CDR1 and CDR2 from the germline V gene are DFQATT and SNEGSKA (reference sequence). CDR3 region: CSARDLTRTGPNTEAFF. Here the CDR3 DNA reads TGCAGTGCTAGAGATCTAACCCGGACAGGTCCGAACACTGAAGCTTTCTTT.

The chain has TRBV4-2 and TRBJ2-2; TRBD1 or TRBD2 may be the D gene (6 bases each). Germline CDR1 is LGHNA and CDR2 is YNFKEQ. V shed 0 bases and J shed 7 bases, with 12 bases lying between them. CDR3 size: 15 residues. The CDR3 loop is CASSQEGGPFGELFF. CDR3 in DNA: TGTGCCAGCAGCCAAGAAGGGGGGCCGTTCGGGGAGCTGTTTTTT.

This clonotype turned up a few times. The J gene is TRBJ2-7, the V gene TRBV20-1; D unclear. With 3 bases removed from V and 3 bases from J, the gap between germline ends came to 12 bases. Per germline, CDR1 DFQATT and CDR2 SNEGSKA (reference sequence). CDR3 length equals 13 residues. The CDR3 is CSASISAVYEQYF. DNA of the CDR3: TGCAGTGCTAGCATTTCGGCCGTCTACGAGCAGTACTTC.

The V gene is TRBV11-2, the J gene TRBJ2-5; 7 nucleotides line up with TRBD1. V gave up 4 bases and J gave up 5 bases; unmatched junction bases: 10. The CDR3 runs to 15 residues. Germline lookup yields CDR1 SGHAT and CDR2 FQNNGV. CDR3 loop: CASSSRGTVRETQYF. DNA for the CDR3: TGTGCCAGCAGCTCCCGAGGGACAGTGAGGGAGACCCAGTACTTC.

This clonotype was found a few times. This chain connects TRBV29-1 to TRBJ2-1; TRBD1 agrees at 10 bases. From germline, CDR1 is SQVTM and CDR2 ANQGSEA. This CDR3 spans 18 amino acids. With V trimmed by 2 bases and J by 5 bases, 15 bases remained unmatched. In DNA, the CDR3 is TGCAGCGTTGAATTCAGGGACAGGGGCATAGTAGGGAACAATGAGCAGTTCTTC. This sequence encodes CSVEFRDRGIVGNNEQFF.

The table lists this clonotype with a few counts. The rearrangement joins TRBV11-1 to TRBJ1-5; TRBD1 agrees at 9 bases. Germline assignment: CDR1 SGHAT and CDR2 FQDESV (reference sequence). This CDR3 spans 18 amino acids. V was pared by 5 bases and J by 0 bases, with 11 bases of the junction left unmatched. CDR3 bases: TGTGCCAGCAGCCAAGCGGGACAGGGATACTTTAGCAATCAGCCCCAGCATTTT. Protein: CASSQAGQGYFSNQPQHF.

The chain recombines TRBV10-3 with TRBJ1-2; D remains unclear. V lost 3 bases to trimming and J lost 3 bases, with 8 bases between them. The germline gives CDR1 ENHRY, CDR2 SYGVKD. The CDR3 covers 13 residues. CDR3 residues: CAISDYSDYGYTF. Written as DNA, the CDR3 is TGTGCCATCAGTGATTACAGCGACTATGGCTACACCTTC.